These 32 T cell receptor beta chains originate from one sample sequenced in a study of patients and donors after allogeneic stem cell transplantation. TCRdb passed the RT-PCR reads through MiXCR, listing each CDR3 protein once. Among a few hundred thousand distinct CDR3 sequences, roughly 14% were seen once, and the ten largest hold roughly 12%. Sequenced material: blood, either unsorted or a sorted T cell fraction (not recorded which). These receptors were obtained from a human donor who was either an allogeneic HSCT recipient or a stem cell or donor lymphocyte infusion donor (not recorded which). It is not recorded whose cells these are; they may come from a transplant donor.

The rearrangement joins TRBV4-3 to TRBJ2-3, with 9 bases fitting TRBD2. Germline lookup yields CDR1 LGHNA and CDR2 YSLEER. J gave up 2 bases and V 0 bases, and 9 bases lay outside the gene matches. The CDR3 loop spans 18 amino acids. CDR3 nucleotides: TGCGCCAGCAGCCAAGATTATCTAGCGGGGTACCTCACAGATACGCAGTATTTT. Amino acids: CASSQDYLAGYLTDTQYF.

On this clonotype itself: This clone may be a read error of a much larger clone one base away. The chain uses TRBV20-1 and TRBJ2-5; TRBD1 is a possible D gene (6 bases). Germline V gene data show CDR1 as DFQATT and CDR2 as SNEGSKA (reference sequence). Between the trimmed V and J ends, which lost 6 bases and 4 bases, there was a span of 18 bases. The CDR3 is made up of 14 amino acids. The CDR3 DNA follows: TGCAGTGCCAAGGAGCAGGGGACAACAGAGACCCAGTACTTC. This translates into CSAKEQGTTETQYF.

This clonotype has more than one count but fewer than ten. The chain employs TRBV7-2 and TRBJ1-4; no clear D gene. V dropped 5 bases and J dropped 0 bases, with 13 bases sitting between them. The CDR3 consists of 16 residues. CDR1 SGHTA and CDR2 FQGNSA come from the germline V gene. CDR3 coding DNA: TGTGCCAGCAGCCCGACACCTAGCACAACTAATGAAAAACTGTTTTTT. The encoded protein is CASSPTPSTTNEKLFF.

Only a few counts were recorded for this clonotype. The chain uses TRBV6-1 and TRBJ1-3; no reliable D call. The CDR3 sequence is 14 residues long. Trimming cost V 6 bases and J 6 bases, with 15 bases left between them. Germline V CDR1 and CDR2: MNHNS, SASEGT. CDR3 amino acids: CASRIGVGENTIYF. CDR3 coding DNA: TGTGCCAGCAGAATTGGAGTGGGTGAAAACACCATATATTTT.

In this sample, this clonotype turned up a few times. This sequence joins TRBV4-2 and TRBJ2-7; TRBD2 matches at 8 bases. The junction had 6 bases not matched to a gene; V was cut back by 0 bases and J by 5 bases. There are 15 residues in the CDR3. CDR1 is LGHNA and CDR2 is YNFKEQ in the germline V gene. CDR3 protein: CASSQDGRAGDEQYF. The CDR3 DNA sequence: TGTGCCAGCAGCCAAGATGGGAGAGCGGGAGACGAGCAGTACTTC.

The chain is built from TRBV5-8 and TRBJ1-5, with D unresolved. The CDR3 contains 14 residues. Between the trimmed V and J ends, which lost 4 bases and 3 bases, there was a span of 11 bases. CDR1 and CDR2 from the germline V gene are SGHTS and YDEGEE. CDR3 in amino acids: CASSKDGYNQPQHF. Here the CDR3 DNA reads TGTGCCAGCAGCAAGGACGGCTACAATCAGCCCCAGCATTTT. Based on the CDR3 plus reference TRBV5-8 and TRBJ1-5, the full variable domain is EAGVTQSPTHLIKTRGQQATLRCSPISGHTSVYWYQQALGLGLQFLLWYDEGEERNRGNFPPRFSGRQFPNYSSELNVNALELEDSALYLCASSKDGYNQPQHFGDGTRLSIL.

CDR3 protein: CSARTGSGGLSHYETQYF. The CDR3, as DNA: TGCAGTGCTAGGACAGGGAGCGGTGGATTGAGTCATTACGAGACCCAGTACTTC. The rearrangement joins TRBV20-1 to TRBJ2-5; 7 bases align to TRBD1. CDR1 DFQATT and CDR2 SNEGSKA come from the germline V gene (reference sequence). The V segment lost 3 bases and the J segment 5 bases; nucleotides outside the gene matches: 21. This CDR3 region has 18 residues.

This clonotype was seen a few times. The CDR3 nucleotides are TGTGCCAGCAGCGTAGAAGACGGCACTGAAGCTTTCTTT. Its protein is CASSVEDGTEAFF. The chain recombines TRBV9 with TRBJ1-1; no clear D. The germline CDR1 and CDR2 sequences are SGDLS and YYNGEE. This CDR3 has 13 residues. V gave up 0 bases and J gave up 4 bases, with 7 bases separating them.

The rearrangement links TRBV11-2 to TRBJ1-4, with D possibly matching TRBD1 (5 bases). The CDR3 has 14 amino acids. Germline assignment: CDR1 SGHAT and CDR2 FQNNGV. V was trimmed by 1 base and J by 9 bases, leaving 12 bases between them. CDR3 protein: CASSLGGVVKKLFF. CDR3 nucleotides: TGTGCCAGCAGCTTAGGGGGGGTTGTGAAAAAACTGTTTTTT.

This clonotype was detected many times. The chain couples TRBV20-1 to TRBJ1-1; perhaps TRBD1 as D (6 bases). CDR1 is DFQATT and CDR2 is SNEGSKA in the germline V gene (reference sequence). V lost 5 bases and J lost 0, with 16 bases in between. The CDR3 consists of 15 residues. Here the CDR3 reads CSARPTGLMNTEAFF. For the CDR3, the DNA is TGCAGTGCTCGCCCGACAGGCCTCATGAACACTGAAGCTTTCTTT.

This chain links TRBV13 with TRBJ2-7, with 12 nucleotides matching TRBD2. The CDR3 is 19 residues long. Germline V gene lookup returns CDR1 PRHDT and CDR2 FYEKMQ (reference sequence). The V and J ends lost 0 bases and 3 bases, in that order; junction bases with no gene match: 12. CDR3: CASSLGLLAGGKRDYEQYF. CDR3 coding DNA: TGTGCCAGCAGCTTAGGTCTACTAGCGGGAGGAAAGCGGGACTACGAGCAGTACTTC.

This clonotype has a handful of counts. The chain is built from TRBV9 and TRBJ2-1; D tentatively fits TRBD1 or TRBD2 (6 bases each). Germline CDR1 reads SGDLS; CDR2 reads YYNGEE. Trimming stripped 3 bases from V and 6 bases from J, with 22 bases between. CDR3 size: 17 residues. CDR3 in DNA: TGTGCCAGCAGCGCCACGGGACCCCGAGGGGGGACCAATGAGCAGTTCTTC. Its translation: CASSATGPRGGTNEQFF.

The V and J genes are TRBV20-1 and TRBJ2-3, with 7 bases that match TRBD2. J gave up 6 bases and V 2 bases, and 8 bases lay outside the gene matches. The germline V gene has CDR1 DFQATT and CDR2 SNEGSKA (reference sequence). The CDR3 totals 14 residues. CDR3 region: CSARSGGMGDTQYF. The CDR3 DNA sequence: TGCAGTGCTAGATCGGGGGGAATGGGGGATACGCAGTATTTT.

This chain connects TRBV5-4 to TRBJ1-2; D is possibly TRBD1 (5 bases). CDR3 length: 13 amino acids. CDR1 and CDR2 (germline): SGHNT, YYREEE (reference sequence). Trimming cost V 2 bases and J 6 bases, with 11 bases left between them. The CDR3 DNA follows: TGTGCCAGCAGCTTCCGGGGGAGCGATGGCTACACCTTC. This encodes CASSFRGSDGYTF.

This rearrangement joins TRBV2 to TRBJ1-2; no definite D call. Trimming stripped 11 bases from V and 6 bases from J, with 19 bases between. The CDR3 consists of 13 residues. Germline CDR1 and CDR2: SNHLY and FYNNEI. The CDR3 loop is CAGSGVGPHGYTF. The CDR3 region has the DNA TGTGCCGGAAGCGGGGTCGGCCCTCATGGCTACACCTTC.

Only a few counts were recorded for this clonotype. The V gene is TRBV15, the J gene TRBJ1-5; no firm D call. The CDR3 runs 13 residues. V lost 2 bases and J lost 5, with 7 bases in between. Germline assignment: CDR1 LNHNV and CDR2 YYDKDF (reference sequence). The CDR3 loop reads CATSRSLYQPQHF. The CDR3 bases are TGTGCCACCAGCAGATCCCTTTATCAGCCCCAGCATTTT. The variable domain in full, with the rest retrieved from reference TRBV15 and TRBJ1-5, is DAMVIQNPRYQVTQFGKPVTLSCSQTLNHNVMYWYQQKSSQAPKLLFHYYDKDFNNEADTPDNFQSRRPNTSFCFLDIRSPGLGDTAMYLCATSRSLYQPQHFGDGTRLSIL.

This clonotype showed up just a few times. This chain uses TRBV6-1 with TRBJ2-2; D unresolved. Germline V gene sequence: CDR1 MNHNS, CDR2 SASEGT. The CDR3 is 10 residues long. With 4 bases removed from V and 8 bases from J, the gap between germline ends came to 2 bases. The CDR3 DNA reads as TGTGCCAGCAGTGGGGGGGAGCTGTTTTTT. This translates into CASSGGELFF.

The chain employs TRBV14 and TRBJ1-1; D may be TRBD1 (6 bases). V was trimmed by 4 bases and J by 6 bases, leaving 18 bases between them. The CDR3 is made up of 15 amino acids. Germline CDR1 reads SGHDN; CDR2 reads FVKESK. CDR3 region: CASSLIRGVFAEAFF. The CDR3 bases are TGTGCCAGCAGCCTAATCAGGGGAGTGTTTGCTGAAGCTTTCTTT.

CDR3 sequence reads: CASSPVFSRDGEKLFF. The DNA of the CDR3 is TGTGCCAGCTCACCGGTTTTTAGCAGGGACGGAGAAAAACTGTTTTTT. This chain uses TRBV18 with TRBJ1-4; D may be TRBD1 (5 bases). Germline V gene sequence: CDR1 KGHSH, CDR2 LQKENI. The CDR3 has 16 residues. With 3 bases removed from V and 8 bases from J, the gap between germline ends came to 19 bases.

This clonotype was seen a few times. A much larger clone differs by one base, so this may be a read error. V and J are TRBV6-5 and TRBJ2-1; possible D gene TRBD2, 6 bases. V lost 3 bases to trimming and J lost 0 bases, with 9 bases between them. Germline V gives CDR1 MNHEY, CDR2 SVGAGI. This CDR3 region has 15 residues. The CDR3 protein is CASSYLGGSYNEQFF. The CDR3 DNA follows: TGTGCCAGCAGTTATTTGGGGGGCTCCTACAATGAGCAGTTCTTC.

This clonotype was detected a few times. The CDR3 DNA is TGCGCCAGCAGCCAAGACCCGATGCCAACTAATGAAAAACTGTTTTTT. The encoded protein is CASSQDPMPTNEKLFF. This chain uses TRBV4-1 with TRBJ1-4; D unclear. The V gene's germline CDR1 is MGHRA and CDR2 YSYEKL. Trimming took 0 bases from V and 0 from J, leaving 8 bases between them. The CDR3 consists of 16 residues.

This chain connects TRBV12-5 to TRBJ2-1; the D is unclear. V was pared by 5 bases and J by 9 bases, with 8 bases between. This CDR3 has 11 residues. Per germline, CDR1 LGHNT and CDR2 FRNRAP. The CDR3 sequence: CASGNKGEQFF. The CDR3 nucleotides are TGTGCTAGTGGTAACAAGGGTGAGCAGTTCTTC.

This clonotype was observed a handful of times. The rearrangement joins TRBV3-1 to TRBJ2-2; 13 bases fit TRBD2. This CDR3 region has 17 residues. After removal of 4 bases from V and 4 bases from J, the junction contained 6 bases not matched to a gene. From germline, CDR1 is LGHDT and CDR2 YNNKEL (reference sequence). The CDR3 region has the DNA TGTGCCAGCAGCCCCGGACTAGCGGGGGTCACCACCGGGGAGCTGTTTTTT. Translating it yields CASSPGLAGVTTGELFF.

This clonotype was recorded many times. The chain has TRBV12-3 or TRBV12-4 and TRBJ2-2, with a possible D match to TRBD2 (5 bases). Deletions cut 6 bases from V and 5 bases from J, with 16 bases between. This CDR3 has 15 residues. This chain's CDR3 is CASRRGSSGTGELFF. CDR3 coding DNA: TGTGCCAGCAGACGAGGGAGCAGTGGTACCGGGGAGCTGTTTTTT.

The gene calls are TRBV5-4 and TRBJ2-3; 7 positions match TRBD1. From germline, CDR1 is SGHNT and CDR2 YYREEE (reference sequence). The CDR3 contains 16 residues. Germline trimming cut 4 bases from V and 1 base from J; bases unmatched to any gene: 9. The CDR3 loop reads CASSARQGQGTDTQYF. In DNA form, the CDR3 reads TGTGCCAGCAGCGCCCGACAGGGACAAGGCACAGATACGCAGTATTTT.

The chain recombines TRBV20-1 with TRBJ2-3; 11 nucleotides line up with TRBD2. This CDR3 has 15 residues. In germline, CDR1 is DFQATT, CDR2 SNEGSKA (reference sequence). V trimming: 3 bases; J trimming: 6 bases; junction bases outside the gene matches: 8. The CDR3 spells CSASTSGSRGDTQYF. The CDR3 DNA reads as TGCAGTGCTAGTACTAGCGGGAGTCGGGGGGATACGCAGTATTTT.

The chain links TRBV12-3 or TRBV12-4 to TRBJ1-6; D possibly corresponds to TRBD1 (6 bases). The CDR3 runs to 15 residues. The V end lost 6 bases, the J end lost 10 bases, and 19 bases lay between the germline ends. CDR3 in amino acids: CASSRRGSGNSPLHF. The CDR3 nucleotides read TGTGCCAGCAGCCGAAGGGGGTCAGGGAACTCACCCCTCCACTTT.

The chain employs TRBV10-3 and TRBJ1-4, with D unresolved. This CDR3 comprises 15 residues. Per the germline V gene, CDR1 is ENHRY and CDR2 is SYGVKD. V dropped 10 bases and J dropped 4 bases, with 19 bases sitting between them. The CDR3 is CATSEVPDFNEKLFF. The CDR3 nucleotides are TGTGCCACTTCAGAGGTCCCGGATTTTAATGAAAAACTGTTTTTT.

This clonotype was recorded many times. This chain connects TRBV7-2 to TRBJ1-3, with 7 positions matching TRBD1. J lost 2 bases, V lost 5 bases, and 6 bases had no gene match. The CDR3 sequence is 15 residues long. Germline V gives CDR1 SGHTA, CDR2 FQGNSA. DNA of the CDR3: TGTGCCAGCAGCCGAAGACAGGGAACTGGAAACACCATATATTTT. Amino acid sequence: CASSRRQGTGNTIYF.

This chain connects TRBV19 to TRBJ2-1; 7 nucleotides align to TRBD1. V was pared by 5 bases and J by 7 bases, with 8 bases of the junction left unmatched. Germline CDR1 reads LNHDA; CDR2 reads SQIVND (reference sequence). CDR3 length: 14 amino acids. CDR3 amino acids: CASSVRQGLNEQFF. CDR3 DNA: TGTGCCAGTAGTGTTCGACAGGGTCTAAATGAGCAGTTCTTC.

The rearrangement uses TRBV20-1 and TRBJ2-3; the D is unclear. Germline values: CDR1 DFQATT, CDR2 SNEGSKA (reference sequence). This CDR3 has 14 amino acids. The V gene lost 6 bases and the J gene lost 0 bases, with 13 bases spanning the gap. As DNA, the CDR3 is TGCAGTGCCCCCCAGCCGCCTAGCACAGATACGCAGTATTTT. Translation: CSAPQPPSTDTQYF.

V and J are TRBV7-8 and TRBJ2-7; no clear D. The CDR3 contains 14 residues. V lost 5 bases and J lost 10, with 21 bases in between. Germline CDR1 is SGHVS and CDR2 is FQNEAQ. In DNA form, the CDR3 reads TGTGCCAGCAGCCTGGCAGGTGAGGCCGGTCCACAGTACTTC. This codes for CASSLAGEAGPQYF.